This TCR beta chain emerged from a study of cytomegalovirus exposure and HLA in healthy donors. Findings and limits, study-wide: Overall, roughly 170 TCR beta chains were annotated as cytomegalovirus-associated. Most TCR sequences were uncommon, yet certain public TCRs appeared in many donors.

Each donor was healthy, and each was a bone marrow donor. Use of 60 Vbeta and 13 Jbeta primers characterized the PCR. The protocol was immunoSEQ multiplex PCR, while the TCRdb copy is restricted to in-frame clones and leaves out a portion. This sample carries under 200,000 clones, roughly 85% of them seen once, and the ten largest clones take 11% to 15%. On this clone: Its antigen is undetermined.

The clonotype originates from a man in his forties or fifties in good health and CMV-seropositive. The sequenced material came from PBMCs.

The CDR3 DNA reads as TGCAGCGTTCCGACACCTCTCCGGGAGACCCAGTACTTC. Protein sequence: CSVPTPLRETQYF. The rearrangement uses TRBV29-1 and TRBJ2-5, with D unresolved. Germline V gene lookup returns CDR1 SQVTM and CDR2 ANQGSEA. There are 13 residues in the CDR3. The ends were cut back, 5 bases at V and 5 bases at J, with 15 bases in the middle.